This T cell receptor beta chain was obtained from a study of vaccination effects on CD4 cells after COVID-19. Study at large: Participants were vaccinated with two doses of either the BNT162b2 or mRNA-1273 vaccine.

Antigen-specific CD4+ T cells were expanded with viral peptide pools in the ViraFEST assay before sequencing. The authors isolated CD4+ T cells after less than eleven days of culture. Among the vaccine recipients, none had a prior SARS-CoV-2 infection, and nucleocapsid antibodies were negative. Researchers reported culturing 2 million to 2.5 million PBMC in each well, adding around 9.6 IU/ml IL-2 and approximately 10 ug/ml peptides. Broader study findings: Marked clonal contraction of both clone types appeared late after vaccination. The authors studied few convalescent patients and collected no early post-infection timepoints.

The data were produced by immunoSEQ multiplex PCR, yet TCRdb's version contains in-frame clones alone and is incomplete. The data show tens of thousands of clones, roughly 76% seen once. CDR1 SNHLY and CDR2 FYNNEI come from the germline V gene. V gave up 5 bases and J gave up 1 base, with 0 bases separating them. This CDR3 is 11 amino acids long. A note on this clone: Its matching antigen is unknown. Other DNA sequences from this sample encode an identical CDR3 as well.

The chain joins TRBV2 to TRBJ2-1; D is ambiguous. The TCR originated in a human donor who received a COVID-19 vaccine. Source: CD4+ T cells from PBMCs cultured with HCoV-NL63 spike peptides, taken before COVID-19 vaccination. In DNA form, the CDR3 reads TGTGCCAGCAGTTCCTACAATGAGCAGTTCTTC. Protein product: CASSSYNEQFF. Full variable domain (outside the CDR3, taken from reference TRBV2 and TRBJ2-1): EPEVTQTPSHQVTQMGQEVILRCVPISNHLYFYWYRQILGQKVEFLVSFYNNEISEKSEIFDDQFSVERPDGSNFTLKIRSTKLEDSAMYFCASSSYNEQFFGPGTRLTVL.